This T cell receptor beta chain was identified in a study of cytomegalovirus exposure and HLA in healthy donors (dated by TCRdb to 2016 to 2017). The study in broad terms: According to an earlier analysis of a few hundred of the donors, 150 million to 200 million T cells yielded 90 million to 130 million unique TCR beta sequences and approximately 300 Gb of sequence data. An early release that covered more than 550 HLA-typed donors contained about 300 gigabases of sequencing data and tens of millions of unique TCR sequences. The genetic ancestry cluster associated with self-reported Caucasian donors included roughly four fifths of the approximately 430 genotyped donors. The study aimed to test whether signatures of past pathogen exposure could be identified by cataloging public T cell receptors. The study used immunosequencing to profile the T cell repertoires of hundreds of subjects and linked those repertoires to cytomegalovirus serostatus. Besides the first cohort of hundreds of subjects, a separate validation cohort made up of around 120 different subjects was used. High-throughput TCR immunosequencing, statistical association of individual TCRs with disease status, and machine learning were combined to predict cytomegalovirus infection status. A later analysis re-examined previously published TCR beta repertoires from just over 650 donors and added high-resolution HLA genotyping to investigate patterns of TCR occurrence. In the later analysis, no new phenotypic data were used to find candidate immune exposures; instead, reliance was placed on TCR beta sequences and their occurrence across donors. An earlier analysis of nearly 600 of the donors applied high-throughput TCR beta sequencing to assess whether each TCR beta V gene segment acted as functional or pseudogenic. Donor age, sex, ethnicity and CMV serostatus were compiled together with the repertoire data. A later genetic analysis used genome-wide SNP genotypes for about 65% of the roughly 670 donors, treating that subset as a discovery cohort. All discovery cohort repertoires had been generated on a single sequencing platform. Both class I and class II loci were covered by HLA typing, at four-digit resolution. Typing coverage differed by locus: A, B, C, DRB1 and DQB1 were typed in about 629-640 donors, DQA1 in roughly 510, DPA1 in approximately 600, and DPB1 in approximately 450. Four to six DR-DQ haplotypes were handled as single units for association and clustering, since linkage in the cohort was strong. Across about 380 genotyped donors of the cohort, an average of about 220,000 unique TCR beta nucleotide sequences per donor were sequenced, and 15% to 20% of those sequences were non-productive.

The library was made by the immunoSEQ multiplex PCR assay. For the multiplex PCR, a mixture combining 60 forward primers for TCR Vbeta segments and 13 reverse primers for TCR Jbeta segments was used. Amplification of the CDR3 region of rearranged TCR beta genes was performed with a multiplex PCR assay on genomic DNA. The Illumina HiSeq System was used to sequence the amplified TCR beta libraries as 87-base-pair reads. Per the authors' processing: In a later analysis, tens of millions of unique TCR beta chains were counted across the roughly 610 repertoires, and roughly 11 million of these chains were shared by at least two donors. A nearest-neighbor algorithm error-corrected the raw reads and collapsed the reads into unique sequences, merging closely related sequences to remove PCR and sequencing errors. Alignment of CDR3 sequences to IMGT reference sequences was used to assign V, D and J gene segments. For a sequence to be retained, a match of at least six nucleotides was required to both a V gene segment and a J gene segment. A rearrangement counted as productive if the CDR3 had no stop codons and remained in frame with V and J, and every other rearrangement counted as non-productive. CDR3 was defined by IMGT convention, running from the second conserved V-encoded cysteine to the conserved J-encoded phenylalanine. The earlier analysis of about 640 of the donors excluded any sequence lacking an unambiguous match to a single V gene segment. An earlier analysis of under 750 of the donors called V segments functional above 56.7% productive rearrangements and segregating when the between-donor standard deviation exceeded 5%. A statistical classification framework was developed to diagnose cytomegalovirus status using the catalog of TCR beta chain sequences. V and J gene assignment, in a later analysis, came from comparing TCR nucleotide sequences with IMGT/GENE-DB human TR gene sequences. The TCRdist pipeline was used in a later analysis to assign CDR3 sequences and most-parsimonious VDJ recombination scenarios. A later analysis defined each TCR beta chain by its CDR3 amino acid sequence plus V-gene family, and excluded reads lacking a unique V-gene family. A later analysis removed 500 to 600 highly shared, low-generation-probability nucleotide sequences to deal with suspected cross-contamination and a sequencing artifact. A later analysis calculated a clonal expansion index for each public chain from normalized within-repertoire ranks of inferred template counts. Generation probabilities in a later analysis came from a VDJ recombination model fitted to out-of-frame rearrangements, and those results were checked against IGoR. In a later analysis, hypergeometric tests were used to score TCR-TCR, TCR-HLA and TCR-CMV co-occurrence, with a repertoire-size bias correction applied to TCR pairs. In a later analysis, false discovery rates were estimated by permuting HLA or CMV assignments 20 times. In a later analysis, co-occurring TCRs were grouped using DBSCAN, and TCRdist sequence similarity was added for clustering within HLA-allele-positive subsets. For co-occurrence clustering, repertoires with fewer than 30,000 or more than 120,000 public chains were excluded, along with 4 to 6 repertoires with anomalous nucleotide sharing. TCRdb re-hosts the immuneACCESS table, in-frame sequences only. Its copies lack some clones; in the studies checked, an unresolved V gene accounts for under half of them, and the cause for the rest is not known. V, J and clone size were drawn from that table, and D and trimming were deduced from the DNA. The table for this sample lists about 100,000 clones; 65% to 85% of them were counted only once. Approximately 2.4% of the sample rests with the top ten.

Paper-wide results and their limitations: Broadly in line with IMGT annotations, most TCR beta V segments showed up in productive rearrangements about 87% or about 30% of the time in an earlier analysis of 450 to 750 of the donors. A cluster of highly shared sequence variants was judged likely to represent a technical artifact of the sequencing pipeline. When HLA alleles, especially DR and DQ, strongly co-occurred, attributing TCR associations to individual alleles was difficult. V-gene and J-gene trimming of TCR beta chains was associated with a missense DCLRE1C variant in a later genetic analysis, and the association was replicated in an independent cohort. Several of the top co-occurrence clusters appeared to be linked to parvovirus B19, influenza, CMV and Epstein-Barr virus, according to a later analysis. In a later analysis, around 15,000 TCR beta sequences were associated with specific HLA alleles at a false discovery rate of 0.05. Only TCR beta chains were sequenced in this cohort, and the absence of alpha or paired-chain data limited detectable features. The 87-base-pair reads could not distinguish some IMGT-functional V segments, including TRBV6-2 and TRBV6-3, so those segments were excluded. According to a later analysis, most CMV-associated TCR beta chains appeared to be HLA-restricted, and the HLA associations seemed to be driven largely by CMV exposure. CMV serostatus was the only immune exposure information available for the cohort. According to the authors, the approach could potentially be generalized to other disease states and immunological phenotypes. Most TCR sequences were seen in very few donors, while some public TCRs were found in many individuals. A later genetic analysis reported fewer N-insertions in productive TCRs among donors in an Asian-associated ancestry cluster than the roughly 720-donor mean. In a later analysis, the rate of TCR association differed among HLA loci, with DRB1 alleles having the most associated TCRs and HLA-C alleles having the fewest. A further reported finding was that TCR beta sequences accurately predicted the HLA-A and HLA-B alleles for most subjects in the first cohort. The presence/absence analyses assumed that sequencing depth was roughly uniform across donors, and that assumption may not be true. In both the original and validation cohorts, the classifier was reported to diagnose cytomegalovirus status with high specificity and sensitivity. Because HLA typing was unavailable for some donors at each locus, only the typed subset was used in association tests. The study gave a list of under 200 TCR beta chains associated with cytomegalovirus. In vitro tests confirmed that three of the cytomegalovirus-associated TCR beta chains recognize cytomegalovirus antigens. Linkage disequilibrium might explain the correlated functional status among segregating V segments, but an unknown experimental factor could not be excluded. Because counts were too low, seventeen rarely observed V segments, including chromosome 9 orphons, were left out of the earlier analysis of a few hundred of the donors. In a later analysis, HLA-associated TCR beta chains showed more clonal expansion and lower generation probabilities than non-associated chains that were equally common.

In total, approximately 700 healthy bone marrow donors made up the cohort. At the time of sampling, all cohort members were nominally healthy, though unrecorded immune exposures were likely present. The donor tested CMV seronegative and was one of the 352 seronegative cohort members. Each donor provided a peripheral blood sample, and peripheral blood mononuclear cells were used for TCR beta sequencing. The Qiagen DNeasy Blood Extraction Kit was used to extract genomic DNA from the blood cell samples. With regard to this clone: Its antigen is unknown. No much larger clonotype is one base removed from it; base qualities were not supplied.

Unmatched junction bases come to 6, with V trimmed by 5 bases and J by 2 bases. Measured from the cysteine to the phenylalanine, the CDR3 is 15 residues long. Kept here is only the CDR3 DNA, which spans 45 bases and is read in frame from base 1. According to the germline V gene, CDR1 reads MNHNS and CDR2 reads SASEGT. The receptor was derived from a man aged 30 to 45 in good health and CMV-seronegative. The chain employs TRBV6-1 and TRBJ1-5; 7 junctional bases match TRBD1. Source material: PBMCs. In nucleotide form, the sequence is TGTGCCAGCAGTATATCCGGGACAGGCAATCAGCCCCAGCATTTT. This encodes CASSISGTGNQPQHF.